These T cell receptor beta chains were read from a single sample in a study of T cell responses to AZD1222 COVID-19 vaccine. Sequencing used immunoSEQ multiplex PCR; TCRdb keeps in-frame clones, though not all of them. This sample has some 80,000 clones; 70% to 80% occur once, and the top ten carry approximately 25%. Sequencing used peripheral blood, obtained 28 days after the second dose of the MenACWY control vaccine. All receptors come from an adult who received the MenACWY meningococcal vaccine as a control. Both conserved end residues are part of each CDR3. The order of the fields is V gene, J gene, CDR3 length, D gene, clone size, CDR3 DNA, CDR3 protein. A D gene is named only where the DNA matches it firmly. Expanded clones are given a class, and other clones once, few, many or no size at all.

v_gene: TRBV9
j_gene: TRBJ2-1
len: 14
d_gene: NA
abundance: NA
CDR3nt: TGTGCCAGCAGCGTAGGTGGGGTGTTTGATGAGCAGTTCTTC
CDR3aa: CASSVGGVFDEQFF

v_gene: TRBV20-1
j_gene: TRBJ2-5
len: 14
d_gene: NA
abundance: once
CDR3nt: TGCAGTGCTAGTCCACCAAGGGGAGCGGAGACCCAGTACTTC
CDR3aa: CSASPPRGAETQYF

v_gene: TRBV28
j_gene: TRBJ2-2
len: 15
d_gene: NA
abundance: NA
CDR3nt: TGTGCCAGCAGTTTTCCCGGGACGAACACCGGGGAGCTGTTTTTT
CDR3aa: CASSFPGTNTGELFF

v_gene: TRBV7-9
j_gene: TRBJ2-5
len: 15
d_gene: NA
abundance: once
CDR3nt: TGTGCCAGCAGCTTAGGTTTGGCATTTAAAGAGACCCAGTACTTC
CDR3aa: CASSLGLAFKETQYF

v_gene: TRBV5-1
j_gene: TRBJ1-6
len: 15
d_gene: NA
abundance: NA
CDR3nt: TGCGCCAGCAGCCCCGTTGGCGGAAATAATTCACCCCTCCACTTT
CDR3aa: CASSPVGGNNSPLHF

v_gene: TRBV5-5
j_gene: TRBJ2-7
len: 11
d_gene: NA
abundance: medium-sized
CDR3nt: TGTGCCAGCAGCTTGAAGGATGAGCAGTACTTC
CDR3aa: CASSLKDEQYF

v_gene: TRBV2
j_gene: TRBJ1-2
len: 15
d_gene: NA
abundance: NA
CDR3nt: TGTGCCAGCAGTGAAAATGGCCTTTGGAACTATGGCTACACCTTC
CDR3aa: CASSENGLWNYGYTF

v_gene: TRBV6-6
j_gene: TRBJ2-1
len: 16
d_gene: TRBD2
abundance: NA
CDR3nt: TGTGCCAGCAGCCTTCTGGGGACTAGCGGGAGTTATGAGCAGTTCTTC
CDR3aa: CASSLLGTSGSYEQFF

v_gene: TRBV30
j_gene: TRBJ1-4
len: 13
d_gene: NA
abundance: NA
CDR3nt: TGTGCCTGGAGTGTATCGGATTATGAAAAACTGTTTTTT
CDR3aa: CAWSVSDYEKLFF

v_gene: TRBV9
j_gene: TRBJ2-3
len: 14
d_gene: NA
abundance: NA
CDR3nt: TGTGCCAGCAGCGTAATGGATTCCACAGATACGCAGTATTTT
CDR3aa: CASSVMDSTDTQYF

v_gene: TRBV3-1/TRBV3-2
j_gene: TRBJ2-2
len: 15
d_gene: TRBD2
abundance: NA
CDR3nt: TGTGCCAGCAGGCCCACTAGCGGGAGGGCCGGGGAGCTGTTTTTT
CDR3aa: CASRPTSGRAGELFF

v_gene: TRBV9
j_gene: TRBJ2-5
len: 16
d_gene: NA
abundance: NA
CDR3nt: TGTGCCAGCAGCGTAGGCCAGACACCTACACAAGAGACCCAGTACTTC
CDR3aa: CASSVGQTPTQETQYF

v_gene: TRBV5-6
j_gene: TRBJ2-5
len: 14
d_gene: NA
abundance: NA
CDR3nt: TGTGCCAGCAGCTTCTCCGGGACGAAAGAGACCCAGTACTTC
CDR3aa: CASSFSGTKETQYF

v_gene: TRBV7-2
j_gene: TRBJ2-2
len: 16
d_gene: NA
abundance: NA
CDR3nt: TGTGCCAGCAGCTTAGATGTCACTACGAACACCGGGGAGCTGTTTTTT
CDR3aa: CASSLDVTTNTGELFF

v_gene: TRBV7-2
j_gene: TRBJ2-3
len: 15
d_gene: TRBD1
abundance: NA
CDR3nt: TGTGCCAGCAGCCGGGGACAGGGAATCACAGATACGCAGTATTTT
CDR3aa: CASSRGQGITDTQYF

v_gene: TRBV30
j_gene: TRBJ1-5
len: 17
d_gene: TRBD1
abundance: NA
CDR3nt: TGTGCCTGGAGCCGACAGGGGGGTGGTTGGGGCAATCAGCCCCAGCATTTT
CDR3aa: CAWSRQGGGWGNQPQHF

v_gene: TRBV11-3
j_gene: TRBJ1-1
len: 16
d_gene: NA
abundance: NA
CDR3nt: TGTGCCAGCAGCTTAGGGGGGGGAAGCATGAACACTGAAGCTTTCTTT
CDR3aa: CASSLGGGSMNTEAFF

v_gene: TRBV5-1
j_gene: TRBJ1-1
len: 15
d_gene: NA
abundance: NA
CDR3nt: TGCGCCAGCAGCGACCAGACAGGCATGAACACTGAAGCTTTCTTT
CDR3aa: CASSDQTGMNTEAFF

v_gene: TRBV2
j_gene: TRBJ1-5
len: 13
d_gene: NA
abundance: NA
CDR3nt: TGTGCCAGCATGGGTGGGGAGGGTCAGCCCCAGCATTTT
CDR3aa: CASMGGEGQPQHF

v_gene: TRBV4-1
j_gene: TRBJ2-5
len: 16
d_gene: TRBD2
abundance: NA
CDR3nt: TGCGCCAGCAGCCAAGAGCCGCGGGGGTACCAAGAGACCCAGTACTTC
CDR3aa: CASSQEPRGYQETQYF

v_gene: TRBV28
j_gene: TRBJ1-5
len: 15
d_gene: NA
abundance: few
CDR3nt: TGTGCCAGCAGTTCTCAGATTGATAGCAATCAGCCCCAGCATTTT
CDR3aa: CASSSQIDSNQPQHF

v_gene: TRBV5-5
j_gene: TRBJ1-2
len: 14
d_gene: NA
abundance: NA
CDR3nt: TGTGCCAGCAGCGCGACGGGGGGCGATGATGGCTACACCTTC
CDR3aa: CASSATGGDDGYTF

v_gene: TRBV24-1
j_gene: TRBJ1-2
len: 13
d_gene: NA
abundance: NA
CDR3nt: TGTGCCACCAGTGACACAGCTAACTATGGCTACACCTTC
CDR3aa: CATSDTANYGYTF

v_gene: TRBV19
j_gene: TRBJ1-1
len: 13
d_gene: NA
abundance: NA
CDR3nt: TGTGCCAGTAGTATCCTTCGGAACACTGAAGCTTTCTTT
CDR3aa: CASSILRNTEAFF

v_gene: TRBV6-5
j_gene: TRBJ1-5
len: 13
d_gene: TRBD1
abundance: once
CDR3nt: TGTGCCAGCAGTTACGGACAGGACCAGCCCCAGCATTTT
CDR3aa: CASSYGQDQPQHF

v_gene: TRBV15
j_gene: TRBJ2-5
len: 16
d_gene: TRBD1
abundance: NA
CDR3nt: TGTGCCACCAGCAGAGCGACAGGGTCGAGCCAAGAGACCCAGTACTTC
CDR3aa: CATSRATGSSQETQYF

v_gene: TRBV5-6
j_gene: TRBJ1-2
len: 15
d_gene: TRBD1
abundance: NA
CDR3nt: TGTGCCAGCAGCTTGCCTAGGACAGGCACATATGGCTACACTTTC
CDR3aa: CASSLPRTGTYGYTF

v_gene: TRBV6-1
j_gene: TRBJ2-6
len: 14
d_gene: NA
abundance: NA
CDR3nt: TGTGCCAGCAGTGAAGGAGGTACAGCCAACGTCCTGACTTTC
CDR3aa: CASSEGGTANVLTF

v_gene: TRBV9
j_gene: TRBJ1-1
len: 15
d_gene: TRBD1
abundance: NA
CDR3nt: TGTGCCAGCAGCCCCCGACAGGGATTAAACACTGAAGCTTTCTTT
CDR3aa: CASSPRQGLNTEAFF

v_gene: TRBV2
j_gene: TRBJ2-2
len: 15
d_gene: TRBD1
abundance: NA
CDR3nt: TGTGCCAGCAGCGACAGGGGGCCCTACACCGGGGAGCTGTTTTTT
CDR3aa: CASSDRGPYTGELFF

v_gene: TRBV6-1
j_gene: TRBJ1-3
len: 14
d_gene: NA
abundance: NA
CDR3nt: TGTGCCAGCAGTGATTGGAGCTCTGGAAACACCATATATTTT
CDR3aa: CASSDWSSGNTIYF

v_gene: TRBV19
j_gene: TRBJ2-5
len: 14
d_gene: NA
abundance: NA
CDR3nt: TGTGCCAGTAGTATTACAGGACAGAAAGAGACCCAGTACTTC
CDR3aa: CASSITGQKETQYF

v_gene: TRBV5-1
j_gene: TRBJ2-5
len: 14
d_gene: TRBD2
abundance: NA
CDR3nt: TGCGCCAGCAGCATAGGACTAGCACAAGAGACCCAGTACTTC
CDR3aa: CASSIGLAQETQYF

v_gene: TRBV28
j_gene: TRBJ2-7
len: 13
d_gene: NA
abundance: NA
CDR3nt: TGTGCCAGCACCACCACAGGGAGGAACGAGCAGTACTTC
CDR3aa: CASTTTGRNEQYF

v_gene: TRBV4-2
j_gene: TRBJ1-5
len: 16
d_gene: NA
abundance: NA
CDR3nt: TGTGCCAGCAGCCTCCCGGTGGGAACGGAGACGGAGACCCAGCATTTT
CDR3aa: CASSLPVGTETETQHF